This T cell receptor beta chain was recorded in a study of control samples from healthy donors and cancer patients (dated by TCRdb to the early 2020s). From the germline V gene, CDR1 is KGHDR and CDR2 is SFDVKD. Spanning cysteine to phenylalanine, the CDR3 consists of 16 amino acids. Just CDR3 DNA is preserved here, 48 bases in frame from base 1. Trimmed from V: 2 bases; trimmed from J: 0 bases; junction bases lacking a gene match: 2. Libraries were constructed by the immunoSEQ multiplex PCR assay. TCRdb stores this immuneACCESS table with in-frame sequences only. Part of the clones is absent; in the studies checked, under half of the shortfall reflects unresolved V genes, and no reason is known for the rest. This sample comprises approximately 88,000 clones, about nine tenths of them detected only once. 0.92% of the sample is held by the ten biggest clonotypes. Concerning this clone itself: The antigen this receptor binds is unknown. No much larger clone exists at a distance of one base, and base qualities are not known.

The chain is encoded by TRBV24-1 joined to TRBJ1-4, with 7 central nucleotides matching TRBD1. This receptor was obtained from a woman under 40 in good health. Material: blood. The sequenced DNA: TGTGCCACCAGTGATTGGGACAGAGCAACTAATGAAAAACTGTTTTTT. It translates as CATSDWDRATNEKLFF.